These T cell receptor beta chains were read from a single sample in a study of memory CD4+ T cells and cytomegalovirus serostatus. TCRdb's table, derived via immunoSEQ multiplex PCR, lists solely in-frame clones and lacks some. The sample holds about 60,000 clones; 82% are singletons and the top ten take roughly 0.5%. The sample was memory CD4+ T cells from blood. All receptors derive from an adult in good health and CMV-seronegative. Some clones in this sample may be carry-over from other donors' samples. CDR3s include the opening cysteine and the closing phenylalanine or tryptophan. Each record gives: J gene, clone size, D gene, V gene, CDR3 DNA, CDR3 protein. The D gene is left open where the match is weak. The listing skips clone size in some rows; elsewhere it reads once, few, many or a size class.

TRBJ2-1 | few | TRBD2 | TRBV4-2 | TGTGCCAGCAGCCAAGCATTTGGCGGTTCGGGAGGCGATGAGCAGTTCTTC | CASSQAFGGSGGDEQFF
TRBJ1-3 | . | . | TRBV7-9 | TGTGCCAGCAGCTACGACAGAACTGGAAACACCATATATTTT | CASSYDRTGNTIYF
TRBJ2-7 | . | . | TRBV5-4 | TGTGCCAGCAGCTTTGGTGGGGCGTACGAGCAGTACTTC | CASSFGGAYEQYF
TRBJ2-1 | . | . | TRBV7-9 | TGTGCCAGCAGCTTAGGGCGGGACTACAATGAGCAGTTCTTC | CASSLGRDYNEQFF
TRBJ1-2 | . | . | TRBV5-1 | TGCGCCAGCAGCTTGTCGGCTGGACAGATTAACTATGGCTACACCTTC | CASSLSAGQINYGYTF
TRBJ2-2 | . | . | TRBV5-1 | TGCGCCAGCAGCTTGGGCCTAGCAGAAACCGGGGAGCTGTTTTTT | CASSLGLAETGELFF
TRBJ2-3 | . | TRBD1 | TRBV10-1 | TGCGCCAGCAGTCGACAGGGGACTTTAGATACGCAGTATTTT | CASSRQGTLDTQYF
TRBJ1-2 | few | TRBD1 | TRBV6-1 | TGTGCCAGCAGGGGACAGGGGCGCTACACCTTC | CASRGQGRYTF
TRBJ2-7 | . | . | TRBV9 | TGTGCCAGCAGCGTAGAGAGGGGGACCTACGAGCAGTACTTC | CASSVERGTYEQYF
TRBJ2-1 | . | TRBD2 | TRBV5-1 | TGCGCCAGCAGCCCAGGGGCGGGAGGGGCATACAATGAGCAGTTCTTC | CASSPGAGGAYNEQFF
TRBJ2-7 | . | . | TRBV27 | TGTGCCAGCAGTTTATCGATACGGGGGTCCTACGAGCAGTACTTC | CASSLSIRGSYEQYF
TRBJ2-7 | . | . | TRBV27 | TGTGCCAGTGGCCTGGCACGGGGATCCTACGAGCAGTACTTC | CASGLARGSYEQYF
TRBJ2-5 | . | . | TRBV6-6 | TGTGCCAGCGGCTCGGGAGTTCAAGAGACCCAGTACTTC | CASGSGVQETQYF
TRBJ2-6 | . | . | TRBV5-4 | TGTGCCAGCAGCGGTGGGACCGACTCTGGGGCCAACGTCCTGACTTTC | CASSGGTDSGANVLTF
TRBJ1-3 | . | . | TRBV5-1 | TGCGCCAGCAGCTTGGAAATGCGGACGGTTCTCTCCTCTGGAAACACCATATATTTT | CASSLEMRTVLSSGNTIYF
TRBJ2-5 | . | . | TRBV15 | TGTGCCACCAGCAGTGCCTCGACTAGAGGCGAGACCCAGTACTTC | CATSSASTRGETQYF
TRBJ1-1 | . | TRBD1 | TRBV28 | TGTGCCAGCAGTTTCCTGGGACAGGGAAGAGGAACTGAAGCTTTCTTT | CASSFLGQGRGTEAFF
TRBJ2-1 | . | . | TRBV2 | TGTGCCAGCAGAGTATCAGGGTACAATGAGCAGTTCTTC | CASRVSGYNEQFF
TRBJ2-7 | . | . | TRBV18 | TGTGCCAGCTCAACCTTGTATTACGAGCAGTACTTC | CASSTLYYEQYF
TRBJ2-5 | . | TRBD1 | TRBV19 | TGTGCCAGTAGTCCTGGGACAGGGGGCGAGACCCAGTACTTC | CASSPGTGGETQYF
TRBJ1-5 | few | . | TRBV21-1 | TGTGCCAGCAGCAAGAGGGGTAAGAGCAATCAGCCCCAGCATTTT | CASSKRGKSNQPQHF
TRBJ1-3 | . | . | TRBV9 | TGTGCCAGCAGGCCTTCAGGGGTCTCTGGAAACACCATATATTTT | CASRPSGVSGNTIYF
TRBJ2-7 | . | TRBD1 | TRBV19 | TGTGCCAGTAGTATGGACAGGGCCTACGAGCAGTACTTC | CASSMDRAYEQYF
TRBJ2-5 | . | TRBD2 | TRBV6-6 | TGTGCCAGCAGATGGCGGGAGGGCCTCGAGACCCAGTACTTC | CASRWREGLETQYF
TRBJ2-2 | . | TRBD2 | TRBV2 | TGTGCCAGCAGCCGTGGACTAGCCGGCACCGGGGAGCTGTTTTTT | CASSRGLAGTGELFF
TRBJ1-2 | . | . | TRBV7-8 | TGTGCCAGCAGCTTTGGACGGACAAGTGGCTATGGCTACACCTTC | CASSFGRTSGYGYTF
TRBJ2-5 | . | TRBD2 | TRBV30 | TGTGCCTGGAGTGCCCTTAGCGGGAGTGGAGAGACCCAGTACTTC | CAWSALSGSGETQYF
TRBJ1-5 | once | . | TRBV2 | TGTGCCAGCAGTGATGGGAGGGGAAAGAGGCAGCCCCAGCATTTT | CASSDGRGKRQPQHF
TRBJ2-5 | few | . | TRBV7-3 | TGTGCCAGCAGCTTAACGAACGGGCGAGGGGAGACCCAGTACTTC | CASSLTNGRGETQYF
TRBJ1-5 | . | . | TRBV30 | TGTGCCTGGAGTAGGATGGCTGGTCAGCCCCAGCATTTT | CAWSRMAGQPQHF
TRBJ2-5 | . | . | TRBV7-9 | TGTGCCAGCAGCTTACAACAGGGAGGGGAGACCCAGTACTTC | CASSLQQGGETQYF
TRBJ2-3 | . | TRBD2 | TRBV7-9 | TGTGCCAGTGTAGAGCGGGAGAAGGTAGATACGCAGTATTTT | CASVEREKVDTQYF
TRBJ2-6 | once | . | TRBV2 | TGTGCCAGCAGTGACGTCCATCTAGGGGCCAACGTCCTGACTTTC | CASSDVHLGANVLTF
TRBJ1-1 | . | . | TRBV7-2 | TGTGCCAGCAGCTTAGTCCGGGGGAAAGGCACTGAAGCTTTCTTT | CASSLVRGKGTEAFF
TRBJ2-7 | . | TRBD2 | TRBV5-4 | TGTGCCAGCAGCGGGGACTATGGTGAGCAGTACTTC | CASSGDYGEQYF
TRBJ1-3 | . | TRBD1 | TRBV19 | TGTGCCAGTAACACCAGGGGGCATCCCTCTGGAAACACCATATATTTT | CASNTRGHPSGNTIYF
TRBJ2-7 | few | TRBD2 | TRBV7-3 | TGTGCCAGCAGCCAGGGACTAGGGACCTACGAGCAGTACTTC | CASSQGLGTYEQYF
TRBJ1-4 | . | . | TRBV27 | TGTGCCAGCAGTTTAGGGGGAGGTACGGCAACTAATGAAAAACTGTTTTTT | CASSLGGGTATNEKLFF
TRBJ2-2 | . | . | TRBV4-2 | TGTGCCAGCAGGGGGCGCACCGGGGAGCTGTTTTTT | CASRGRTGELFF
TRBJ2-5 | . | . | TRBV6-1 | TGTGCCAGCAGTGGAGTCGGGGAGACCCAGTACTTC | CASSGVGETQYF
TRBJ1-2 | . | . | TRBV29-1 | TGCAGCGTTGAAGGAGATGGGGGGGGGAAAGGCTACACCTTC | CSVEGDGGGKGYTF
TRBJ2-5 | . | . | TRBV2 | TGTGCCAGCAGTGACCTTTGGGGGGCGGGAGAGACCCAGTACTTC | CASSDLWGAGETQYF
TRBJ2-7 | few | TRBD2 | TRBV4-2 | TGTGCCAGCAGCCAAGATCGGACTAGAGGGCGCGAGCAGTACTTC | CASSQDRTRGREQYF
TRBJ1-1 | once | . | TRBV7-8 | TGTGCCAGCAGACGTGTTGGAAACACTGAAGCTTTCTTT | CASRRVGNTEAFF